One and the same sample provided the 30 T cell receptor beta chains below, sequenced in a study of cytomegalovirus exposure and HLA in healthy donors. Using immunoSEQ multiplex PCR, the repertoire was profiled, and TCRdb retains in-frame clones only, with some absent. The sample has 70,000 to 80,000 clones, 94% seen once; the top ten hold about 3.3%. Input material: PBMCs. These receptors were obtained from a woman aged 18-30 years in good health and CMV-seropositive.

V and J are TRBV4-1 and TRBJ1-4; TRBD1 is a possible D gene (5 bases). Germline lookup yields CDR1 MGHRA and CDR2 YSYEKL. The CDR3 has 15 amino acids. V was cut by 1 base and J by 5 bases, with 11 bases left in between. CDR3 DNA sequence: TGCGCCAGCAGCCAAGCGCGGCAGGGCAATGAAAAACTGTTTTTT. Its translation is CASSQARQGNEKLFF.

This clone came up once. The CDR3 loop reads CATSRDPLGRNTEAFF. The CDR3 DNA is TGTGCCACCAGCAGAGATCCCCTAGGGAGGAACACTGAAGCTTTCTTT. J is TRBJ1-1 and V is TRBV15; D remains unclear. Trimming cost V 0 bases and J 1 base, with 12 bases left between them. CDR1 is LNHNV and CDR2 is YYDKDF in the germline V gene (reference sequence). The CDR3 sequence is 16 residues long. Looking up the rest from reference TRBV15 and TRBJ1-1 gives the full variable domain: DAMVIQNPRYQVTQFGKPVTLSCSQTLNHNVMYWYQQKSSQAPKLLFHYYDKDFNNEADTPDNFQSRRPNTSFCFLDIRSPGLGDTAMYLCATSRDPLGRNTEAFFGQGTRLTVV.

V and J are TRBV27 and TRBJ2-7, with 8 bases matching TRBD1. This CDR3 spans 13 amino acids. V lost 4 bases to trimming and J lost 3 bases; unmatched junction nucleotides: 2. Germline V gives CDR1 MNHEY, CDR2 SMNVEV (reference sequence). This chain's CDR3 is CASSYGTGYEQYF. CDR3 coding DNA: TGTGCCAGCAGTTACGGGACAGGCTACGAGCAGTACTTC.

The chain combines TRBV19 with TRBJ1-1; a weak D match, TRBD1 (6 bases). V lost 2 bases, J lost 1 base, and 8 bases lay in between. CDR3 length: 14 residues. Germline assignment: CDR1 LNHDA and CDR2 SQIVND (reference sequence). The CDR3 here is CASSITGKNTEAFF. The CDR3 DNA reads as TGTGCCAGTAGTATAACAGGGAAGAACACTGAAGCTTTCTTT.

This clone was recorded only once. This chain connects TRBV19 to TRBJ1-5, with a weak D call TRBD1 (5 bases). This CDR3 region has 13 residues. V lost 4 bases to trimming and J lost 7 bases, with 11 bases between them. CDR1 is LNHDA, CDR2 SQIVND, per germline (reference sequence). The CDR3 here is CASSTITGQPQHF. The CDR3 coding sequence is TGTGCCAGTAGTACCATAACAGGACAGCCCCAGCATTTT.

This chain connects TRBV21-1 to TRBJ2-2; the DNA was not used to check the table's D call, TRBD1. TRBV21-1 is a pseudogene. There are 15 residues in the CDR3. The CDR3 DNA is TGTGCCAGGCCCCGACAGATCCCTGACACCGGGGAGCTGTTTTTT. This codes for CARPRQIPDTGELFF.

The table lists this clone with a count of one. V gene TRBV7-9 combines with J gene TRBJ1-1; the D gene is possibly TRBD1 (5 bases). V was pared by 6 bases and J by 1 base, with 9 bases between. This CDR3 spans 13 amino acids. Looked up from germline, CDR1 is SEHNR and CDR2 is FQNEAQ (reference sequence). CDR3 in amino acids: CASRPTGNTEAFF. DNA of the CDR3: TGTGCCAGCAGGCCAACAGGGAACACTGAAGCTTTCTTT.

V and J are TRBV19 and TRBJ2-3, with 8 bases identical to TRBD2. Germline CDR1 LNHDA, CDR2 SQIVND (reference sequence). V lost 6 bases and J lost 2; bases outside the gene matches: 10. The CDR3 runs to 16 residues. CDR3 residues: CASSPLSGEATDTQYF. For the CDR3, the DNA is TGTGCCAGTAGCCCACTTAGCGGGGAGGCCACAGATACGCAGTATTTT. Full variable domain (rest looked up from reference TRBV19 and TRBJ2-3): DGGITQSPKYLFRKEGQNVTLSCEQNLNHDAMYWYRQDPGQGLRLIYYSQIVNDFQKGDIAEGYSVSREKKESFPLTVTSAQKNPTAFYLCASSPLSGEATDTQYFGPGTRLTVL.

The chain is built from TRBV29-1 and TRBJ2-1; TRBD2 matches 12 bases. Germline V gene lookup returns CDR1 SQVTM and CDR2 ANQGSEA. J was trimmed by 4 bases and V by 6 bases; bases with no gene match: 22. The CDR3 runs to 20 residues. CDR3 DNA sequence: TGCAGCGTCCCTGTGGGGTTTTGGCTAGCGGGAGGGCCGGGTTACAATGAGCAGTTCTTC. Translation: CSVPVGFWLAGGPGYNEQFF.

The chain uses TRBV18 and TRBJ2-5; TRBD2 might be the D (6 bases). V gave up 0 bases and J gave up 2 bases, with 13 bases separating them. This CDR3 is 16 amino acids long. Germline values: CDR1 KGHSH, CDR2 LQKENI. DNA for the CDR3: TGTGCCAGCTCACCACCGAGTTTGGGGGGTCAAGAGACCCAGTACTTC. Residues: CASSPPSLGGQETQYF.

Written as DNA, the CDR3 is TGTGCCAGCAGCTGGAAGGCGTTGCGGGAGACCCAGTACTTC. Residues: CASSWKALRETQYF. The V gene is TRBV5-6, the J gene TRBJ2-5; D unresolved. Trimming cost V 3 bases and J 5 bases, with 14 bases left between them. Per germline, CDR1 SGHDT and CDR2 YYEEEE. The CDR3 is 14 amino acids.

V usage is TRBV6-5 and J usage is TRBJ1-5; the D gene is possibly TRBD1 (5 bases). Trimming left V 2 bases short and J 7 bases short, with 18 bases between. The CDR3 totals 16 residues. Looked up from germline, CDR1 is MNHEY and CDR2 is SVGAGI. The CDR3: CASSYKLPGPGQPQHF. The CDR3 nucleotides read TGTGCCAGCAGTTACAAACTCCCAGGGCCCGGACAGCCCCAGCATTTT.

V and J are TRBV5-1 and TRBJ1-6; TRBD1 might be the D (5 bases). CDR1 SGHRS and CDR2 YFSETQ come from the germline V gene. The CDR3 spans 15 residues. The V end lost 5 bases, the J end lost 8 bases, and 17 bases lay between the germline ends. This CDR3 reads CASSLNQDKDSPLHF. CDR3 nucleotide sequence: TGCGCCAGCAGTTTGAACCAGGACAAGGATTCACCCCTCCACTTT.

This chain connects TRBV6-1 to TRBJ2-5; 8 positions match TRBD2. V trimming: 3 bases; J trimming: 0 bases; junction bases outside the gene matches: 0. Germline V gene lookup returns CDR1 MNHNS and CDR2 SASEGT. The CDR3 is made up of 14 amino acids. The CDR3, as DNA: TGTGCCAGCAGTGAGCGGGGGGACCAAGAGACCCAGTACTTC. This sequence encodes CASSERGDQETQYF.

V and J are TRBV27 and TRBJ2-1, with TRBD2 as a possible D gene (6 bases). In germline, CDR1 is MNHEY, CDR2 SMNVEV (reference sequence). The germline V and J ends were trimmed by 1 base and 8 bases, with 15 bases remaining between them. The CDR3 runs 15 residues. CDR3 nucleotides: TGTGCCAGCAGTTTATACGGGAGAATCGAGGATGAGCAGTTCTTC. Amino acids: CASSLYGRIEDEQFF.

The CDR3 protein is CASTPPGTGEGYTF. As DNA, the CDR3 is TGTGCCAGCACACCCCCCGGGACAGGGGAAGGCTACACCTTC. The chain combines TRBV6-5 with TRBJ1-2, with 10 bases matching TRBD1. The CDR3 spans 14 residues. V lost 7 bases and J lost 8; bases outside the gene matches: 10. The germline V gene has CDR1 MNHEY and CDR2 SVGAGI.

This chain uses TRBV7-3 with TRBJ1-1; perhaps TRBD1 as D (5 bases). The CDR3 spans 14 residues. CDR1 is SGHTA, CDR2 FQGTGA, per germline. Trimming took off 6 bases at V and 4 bases at J, with 15 bases between the two ends. This CDR3 is CASSLGVRGTEAFF. CDR3 DNA: TGTGCCAGCAGTCTAGGGGTAAGGGGCACTGAAGCTTTCTTT.

The V gene is TRBV7-9, the J gene TRBJ2-7; a possible D gene is TRBD2 (5 bases). This CDR3 is 14 amino acids long. Trimming took 2 bases from V and 0 from J, leaving 8 bases between them. Germline CDR1 is SEHNR and CDR2 is FQNEAQ (reference sequence). The CDR3 sequence is CASSLSGLSYEQYF. The DNA for the CDR3 is TGTGCCAGCAGCTTATCTGGACTCTCCTACGAGCAGTACTTC.

The V call is TRBV5-1, the J call TRBJ1-2, with TRBD1 matching over 7 bases. The V and J ends lost 2 bases and 7 bases, in that order; junction bases with no gene match: 5. CDR3 length: 13 amino acids. CDR1 and CDR2 from the germline V gene are SGHRS and YFSETQ. DNA of the CDR3: TGCGCCAGCAGCTTAGGGACAGCTCGTGGCTACACCTTC. Protein product: CASSLGTARGYTF.

The CDR3 reads CASSFPPGGLSGNTIYF. The CDR3 nucleotides read TGTGCCAGCAGCTTCCCCCCAGGGGGTCTCTCTGGAAACACCATATATTTT. This chain connects TRBV7-9 to TRBJ1-3; TRBD1 agrees at 7 bases. Germline loops: CDR1 SEHNR, CDR2 FQNEAQ (reference sequence). This CDR3 has 17 amino acids. With V trimmed by 3 bases and J by 0 bases, 8 bases remained unmatched. The full variable domain, its missing parts supplied by reference TRBV7-9 and TRBJ1-3, is DTGVSQNPRHKITKRGQNVTFRCDPISEHNRLYWYRQTLGQGPEFLTYFQNEAQLEKSRLLSDRFSAERPKGSFSTLEIQRTEQGDSAMYLCASSFPPGGLSGNTIYFGEGSWLTVV.

V and J are TRBV2 and TRBJ1-5; TRBD1 matches 9 bases. The CDR3 spans 14 residues. J lost 7 bases, V lost 6 bases, and 7 bases had no gene match. Germline V lookup: CDR1 SNHLY, CDR2 FYNNEI. CDR3 DNA sequence: TGTGCCAGCAGCGAAAGGACAGGGGAACAGCCCCAGCATTTT. Its protein product is CASSERTGEQPQHF.

This chain joins TRBV5-1 and TRBJ2-1; possible D gene TRBD2, 6 bases. V shed 0 bases and J shed 7 bases, with 8 bases lying between them. Germline V gene lookup returns CDR1 SGHRS and CDR2 YFSETQ. The length of the CDR3 is 13 residues. CDR3 loop: CASSLGGLNEQFF. The CDR3 coding sequence is TGCGCCAGCAGCTTGGGGGGACTGAATGAGCAGTTCTTC. Full variable domain (rest looked up from reference TRBV5-1 and TRBJ2-1): KAGVTQTPRYLIKTRGQQVTLSCSPISGHRSVSWYQQTPGQGLQFLFEYFSETQRNKGNFPGRFSGRQFSNSRSEMNVSTLELGDSALYLCASSLGGLNEQFFGPGTRLTVL.

V is TRBV7-8 and J is TRBJ2-7; 7 bases fit TRBD1. Trimming removed 5 bases from V and 2 bases from J; junction bases left unmatched: 6. Looked up from germline, CDR1 is SGHVS and CDR2 is FQNEAQ. The CDR3 runs to 14 residues. CDR3 bases: TGTGCCAGCAGCCTCGGACAGGCCGCCTACGAGCAGTACTTC. Its translation is CASSLGQAAYEQYF.

This clone was counted once. The rearrangement links TRBV6-5 to TRBJ2-6; D gene uncertain. The V gene lost 3 bases and the J gene lost 1 base, with 4 bases spanning the gap. The CDR3 length is 14 residues. Germline V lookup: CDR1 MNHEY, CDR2 SVGAGI. This chain's CDR3 is CASSYTSGANVLTF. The CDR3 DNA is TGTGCCAGCAGTTATACATCTGGGGCCAACGTCCTGACTTTC.

V and J are TRBV5-4 and TRBJ2-5; D not certain. The CDR3 sequence is 17 residues long. Germline V gene lookup returns CDR1 SGHNT and CDR2 YYREEE (reference sequence). V was trimmed by 0 bases and J by 5 bases, leaving 20 bases between them. CDR3 residues: CASSLANRRNNAETQYF. The CDR3 DNA sequence: TGTGCCAGCAGCTTGGCCAATCGGCGGAACAATGCGGAGACCCAGTACTTC.

This clone came up once. The chain has TRBV7-9 and TRBJ2-2; TRBD1 is a possible D gene (6 bases). The CDR3 consists of 14 residues. V lost 5 bases to trimming and J lost 6 bases, with 13 bases between them. Germline V lookup: CDR1 SEHNR, CDR2 FQNEAQ (reference sequence). CDR3 loop: CASSHTGSAGELFF. CDR3 DNA: TGTGCCAGCAGCCATACAGGGTCCGCCGGGGAGCTGTTTTTT.

The chain is built from TRBV5-1 and TRBJ1-2, with TRBD1 matching over 9 bases. Looked up from germline, CDR1 is SGHRS and CDR2 is YFSETQ. The CDR3 consists of 13 residues. J was trimmed by 7 bases and V by 4 bases; bases with no gene match: 5. The CDR3 sequence is CASSRPGQGGYTF. CDR3 DNA: TGCGCCAGCAGCCGCCCGGGACAGGGTGGCTACACCTTC.

The chain links TRBV18 to TRBJ2-5, with 7 bases lining up with TRBD1. Germline CDR1 reads KGHSH; CDR2 reads LQKENI. Unmatched junction bases numbered 4, after V lost 4 bases and J lost 2 bases. CDR3 length: 14 amino acids. In DNA form, the CDR3 reads TGTGCCAGCTCACTCGGGACAGCTCAAGAGACCCAGTACTTC. Protein: CASSLGTAQETQYF. The whole variable domain, remainder taken from reference TRBV18 and TRBJ2-5, is NAGVMQNPRHLVRRRGQEARLRCSPMKGHSHVYWYRQLPEEGLKFMVYLQKENIIDESGMPKERFSAEFPKEGPSILRIQQVVRGDSAAYFCASSLGTAQETQYFGPGTRLLVL.

The chain carries TRBV7-6 and TRBJ1-6, with D perhaps TRBD1 (6 bases). With 1 base removed from V and 9 bases from J, the gap between germline ends came to 13 bases. This CDR3 is built from 15 residues. The germline CDR1 and CDR2 sequences are SGHVS and FNYEAQ. The CDR3 loop is CASSLEWEGGSPLHF. The CDR3 region has the DNA TGTGCCAGCAGCTTAGAGTGGGAAGGGGGTTCACCCCTCCACTTT.

The chain is built from TRBV11-2 and TRBJ2-5; 8 nucleotides match TRBD2. Germline CDR1 reads SGHAT; CDR2 reads FQNNGV. The CDR3 spans 13 residues. With V trimmed by 3 bases and J by 7 bases, 4 bases remained unmatched. The CDR3 DNA is TGTGCCAGCAGCTTGGGACTAGTAGGGACCCAGTACTTC. This translates into CASSLGLVGTQYF.